A selection of T cell receptor beta chains follows, all from one sample in a study of beta chain features in type 1 diabetes. The protocol was immunoSEQ multiplex PCR, while the TCRdb copy is restricted to in-frame clones and leaves out a portion. The sample has 500,000 to 800,000 clones; about an eighth are singletons. Sequenced sample: naive CD4+ T cells from blood. The source is a man aged 25 to 45 with type 1 diabetes. Both conserved end residues are part of each CDR3. A D gene is named only where the DNA matches it firmly. Clone sizes are given selectively: once, few, many, or a class where the clone is expanded.

abundance	v_gene	d_gene	j_gene	CDR3aa	CDR3nt
-	TRBV19	-	TRBJ1-2	CASSRGRNPHGYTF	TGTGCCAGTAGTCGCGGACGAAACCCCCATGGCTACACCTTC
-	TRBV28	TRBD1	TRBJ2-7	CASSQWDSSYEQYF	TGTGCCAGCAGTCAATGGGACAGCTCCTACGAGCAGTACTTC
few	TRBV9	-	TRBJ1-4	CASSARFSNEKLFF	TGTGCCAGCAGCGCCAGGTTTTCGAATGAAAAACTGTTTTTT
few	TRBV5-4	TRBD1	TRBJ1-2	CASSGDSLNYGYTF	TGTGCCAGCAGCGGGGACAGCCTCAACTATGGCTACACCTTC
-	TRBV5-4	-	TRBJ2-5	CASSLQVSGFQYF	TGTGCCAGCAGCTTGCAAGTGTCGGGATTCCAGTACTTC
-	TRBV19	TRBD1	TRBJ2-1	CASSIADRGNEQFF	TGTGCCAGTAGTATCGCGGACAGGGGCAATGAGCAGTTCTTC
few	TRBV7-6	-	TRBJ2-7	CASSLGSASYEQYF	TGTGCCAGCAGCTTAGGGTCAGCTTCCTACGAGCAGTACTTC
-	TRBV18	-	TRBJ2-6	CASSPRTGANVLTF	TGTGCCAGCTCACCGAGGACAGGGGCCAACGTCCTGACTTTC
few	TRBV27	-	TRBJ2-3	CASSSPESVTDTQYF	TGTGCCAGCAGTTCCCCGGAATCGGTCACAGATACGCAGTATTTT
-	TRBV27	-	TRBJ2-1	CASSFGVDREQFF	TGTGCCAGCAGTTTCGGTGTGGATAGGGAGCAGTTCTTC
few	TRBV5-1	TRBD1	TRBJ2-7	CASSLAGQGDEQYF	TGCGCCAGCAGCTTGGCCGGACAGGGGGACGAGCAGTACTTC
-	TRBV5-4	-	TRBJ1-6	CASSPGDGSRNSPLHF	TGTGCCAGCAGCCCTGGGGACGGGTCGAGGAATTCACCCCTCCACTTT
-	TRBV27	-	TRBJ1-2	CASSRDQNYGYTF	TGTGCCAGCAGCCGGGACCAAAACTATGGCTACACCTTC
-	TRBV25-1	-	TRBJ1-4	CASSDGRNGREKLFF	TGTGCCAGCAGTGATGGACGAAACGGGCGGGAAAAACTGTTTTTT
-	TRBV5-1	-	TRBJ1-4	CASSRDGQNEKLFF	TGCGCCAGCAGCAGGGACGGACAGAATGAAAAACTGTTTTTT
-	TRBV7-6	-	TRBJ1-2	CASSPGDVDGYTF	TGTGCCAGCAGCCCTGGCGATGTCGATGGCTACACCTTC
-	TRBV6-5	-	TRBJ2-7	CASSYSTHGIAYEQYF	TGTGCCAGCAGTTACTCCACCCACGGGATTGCCTACGAGCAGTACTTC
-	TRBV9	-	TRBJ2-7	CASSSQVAGLDEQYF	TGTGCCAGCAGCTCCCAGGTTGCGGGTTTGGACGAGCAGTACTTC
few	TRBV29-1	TRBD2	TRBJ2-5	CSTLGSGDQETQYF	TGCAGCACCTTGGGAAGCGGGGATCAAGAGACCCAGTACTTC
few	TRBV7-9	-	TRBJ1-2	CASRGQLEGYGYTF	TGTGCCAGCAGAGGGCAGCTCGAGGGATATGGCTACACCTTC
few	TRBV25-1	TRBD1	TRBJ2-1	CASSLRQGNYNEQFF	TGTGCCAGCAGCCTCCGACAGGGCAACTACAATGAGCAGTTCTTC
-	TRBV4-2	TRBD2	TRBJ2-3	CASSQEKRGFQYF	TGTGCCAGCAGCCAAGAGAAGCGGGGCTTCCAGTATTTT
-	TRBV6-5	TRBD1	TRBJ1-5	CASSYGQGDNQPQHF	TGTGCCAGCAGTTACGGGCAGGGGGACAATCAGCCCCAGCATTTT
few	TRBV4-2	-	TRBJ2-6	CASSQAWTASGANVLTF	TGTGCCAGCAGCCAAGCCTGGACAGCCTCTGGGGCCAACGTCCTGACTTTC
few	TRBV9	-	TRBJ2-7	CASSGQGEQYF	TGTGCCAGCAGCGGGCAGGGCGAGCAGTACTTC
few	TRBV11-2	-	TRBJ2-5	CASSLATWGETQYF	TGTGCCAGCAGCTTAGCAACCTGGGGGGAGACCCAGTACTTC
-	TRBV6-6	-	TRBJ2-5	CASTAPGQGETQYF	TGTGCCAGCACCGCTCCGGGACAAGGGGAGACCCAGTACTTC
-	TRBV29-1	-	TRBJ1-5	CSVWDRYYRPQHF	TGCAGCGTCTGGGACCGCTATTATAGGCCCCAGCATTTT
-	TRBV28	-	TRBJ2-7	CASSLGQSYEQYF	TGTGCCAGCAGTTTAGGACAGTCCTACGAGCAGTACTTC
-	TRBV5-6	-	TRBJ2-5	CASSLTAGIGQETQYF	TGTGCCAGCAGCTTGACGGCAGGGATAGGCCAAGAGACCCAGTACTTC
-	TRBV23-1	TRBD2	TRBJ2-5	CASSQSRKAGVHQETQYF	TGCGCCAGCAGTCAATCTCGGAAAGCGGGGGTACACCAAGAGACCCAGTACTTC
few	TRBV29-1	-	TRBJ1-2	CSVGHRQALGGYTF	TGCAGCGTGGGACATCGACAGGCTTTAGGAGGCTACACCTTC
few	TRBV5-1	-	TRBJ1-1	CASSSTETAEAFF	TGCGCCAGCAGCTCAACGGAGACGGCTGAAGCTTTCTTT
few	TRBV2	-	TRBJ2-7	CASSGGALGEQYF	TGTGCCAGCAGTGGGGGAGCTTTGGGAGAGCAGTACTTC
-	TRBV7-9	-	TRBJ2-3	CASSLRTWADTQYF	TGTGCCAGCAGCCTCCGGACTTGGGCAGATACGCAGTATTTT
few	TRBV7-9	-	TRBJ2-1	CASSLEGRSYNEQFF	TGTGCCAGCAGCTTAGAGGGGCGGTCCTACAATGAGCAGTTCTTC
few	TRBV7-2	-	TRBJ2-3	CASSPTGIDTQYF	TGTGCCAGCAGCCCAACAGGGATAGATACGCAGTATTTT
few	TRBV19	-	TRBJ1-3	CASSSPGTSSGNTIYF	TGTGCCAGTAGTTCCCCAGGGACCTCCTCTGGAAACACCATATATTTT
few	TRBV30	-	TRBJ2-5	CAWDRGGETQYF	TGTGCCTGGGACCGTGGAGGAGAGACCCAGTACTTC
-	TRBV9	-	TRBJ1-2	CASSQSQGSNYGYTF	TGTGCCAGCAGTCAATCCCAGGGATCTAACTATGGCTACACCTTC
-	TRBV14	TRBD1	TRBJ1-1	CASSSPDRRQGERSEAFF	TGTGCCAGCAGCTCCCCGGACAGGAGACAGGGAGAGAGGTCTGAAGCTTTCTTT
few	TRBV9	-	TRBJ2-7	CASSVLETGEQYF	TGTGCCAGCAGCGTACTCGAAACGGGAGAGCAGTACTTC
-	TRBV9	TRBD1	TRBJ2-3	CASRDQPGQGADTQYF	TGTGCCAGCAGAGACCAACCGGGACAGGGGGCAGATACGCAGTATTTT